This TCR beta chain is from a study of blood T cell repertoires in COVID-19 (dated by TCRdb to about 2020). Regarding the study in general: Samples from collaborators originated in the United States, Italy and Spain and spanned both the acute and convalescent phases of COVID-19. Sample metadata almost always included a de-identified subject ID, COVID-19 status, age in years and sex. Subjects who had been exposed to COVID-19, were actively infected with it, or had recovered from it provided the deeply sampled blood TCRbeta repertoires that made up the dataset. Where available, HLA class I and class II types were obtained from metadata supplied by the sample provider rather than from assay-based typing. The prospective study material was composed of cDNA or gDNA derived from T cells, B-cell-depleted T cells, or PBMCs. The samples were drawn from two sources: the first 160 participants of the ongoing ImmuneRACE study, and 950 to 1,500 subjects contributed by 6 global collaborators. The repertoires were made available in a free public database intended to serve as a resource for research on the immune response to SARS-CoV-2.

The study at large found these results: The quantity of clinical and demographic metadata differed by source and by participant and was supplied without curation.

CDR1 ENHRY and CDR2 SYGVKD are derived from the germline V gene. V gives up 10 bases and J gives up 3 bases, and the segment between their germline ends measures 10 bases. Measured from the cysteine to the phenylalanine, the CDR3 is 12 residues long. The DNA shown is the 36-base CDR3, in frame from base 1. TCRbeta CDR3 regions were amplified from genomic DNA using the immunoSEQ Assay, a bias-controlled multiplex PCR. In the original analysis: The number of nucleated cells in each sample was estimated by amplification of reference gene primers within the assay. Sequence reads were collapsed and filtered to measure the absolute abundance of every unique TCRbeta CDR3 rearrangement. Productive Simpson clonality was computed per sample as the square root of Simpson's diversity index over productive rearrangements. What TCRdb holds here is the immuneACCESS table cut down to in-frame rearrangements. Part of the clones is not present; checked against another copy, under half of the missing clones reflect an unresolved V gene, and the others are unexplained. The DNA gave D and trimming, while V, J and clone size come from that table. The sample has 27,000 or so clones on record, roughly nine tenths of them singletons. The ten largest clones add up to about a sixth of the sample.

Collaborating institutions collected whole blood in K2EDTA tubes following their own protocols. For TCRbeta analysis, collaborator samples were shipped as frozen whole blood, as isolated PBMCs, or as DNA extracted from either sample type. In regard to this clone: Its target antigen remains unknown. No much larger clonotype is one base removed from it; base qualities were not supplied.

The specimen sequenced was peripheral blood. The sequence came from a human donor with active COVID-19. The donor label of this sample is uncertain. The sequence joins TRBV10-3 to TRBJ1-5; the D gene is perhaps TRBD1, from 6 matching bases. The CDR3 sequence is CASGTNNQPQHF. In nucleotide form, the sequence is TGTGCCAGTGGGACAAACAATCAGCCCCAGCATTTT.